Below, one T cell receptor beta chain is given with its context. Its antigen is currently unknown. A much larger clone lies one base from this, so it may be a read error. This CDR3 spans 14 amino acids. Germline CDR1 reads MNHNY; CDR2 reads SVGAGI (reference sequence). V was shortened by 8 bases and J by 7 bases, with 17 bases between the two germline ends. This sample is drawn from a study of tumor-infiltrating lymphocytes in primary liver carcinoma. As for the study in general: Men and women, 30 to 69 years of age, made up the patients.

Findings and caveats of the study: Top-250-clone fractions were significantly higher in tumors than in blood (p = 0.039).

Total RNA amounting to roughly 450 ng was the source from which TCR beta cDNA was made with a constant-region primer. For TCR beta, libraries were produced by three nested multiplex PCR rounds using slightly modified ARM-PCR. Each of the first two PCR rounds ran roughly 9 cycles with TRBV1-TRBV30 forward and C-beta reverse primers. Each CDR3 protein gets one entry after TCRdb re-called the multiplex PCR reads with MiXCR. The sample records a few hundred thousand distinct CDR3 sequences, 50% to 75% being singletons. In addition to blood RNA drawn from unsorted whole blood, germline DNA was extracted. Infection with HBV was chronic in patients; they were treatment-naive.

This rearrangement joins TRBV6-6 to TRBJ1-4; perhaps TRBD1 as D (6 bases). The sequence derives from a woman in her twenties or thirties with primary liver carcinoma and hepatitis B virus infection. Material for sequencing was peripheral blood. The CDR3 loop is CASSWKGGFEKLFF. The CDR3 DNA follows: TGTGCCAGCTCATGGAAAGGGGGGTTTGAAAAACTGTTTTTT.